This T cell receptor beta chain was found in a study of Ad26.COV2.S vaccination and SARS-CoV-2 variants. On this clone: As yet, its antigen is unknown.

Findings and caveats of the study: Across vaccine and placebo recipients, the breadth of non-spike TCRs was similar. Vaccine recipients posted higher spike-specific TCR breadth than their placebo counterparts. In vaccinated individuals, spike-specific CD8+ and CD4+ T cell responses reportedly displayed substantial breadth.

Clones were sequenced by immunoSEQ multiplex PCR, and TCRdb holds only the in-frame ones, with some missing. The data contain 87,000 or so clones, more than 70% of them singletons. V lost 6 bases, J lost 0 bases, and 9 bases lay in between. Germline-derived CDR1 and CDR2 are MDHEN and SYDVKM. This CDR3 is built from 14 residues. The V gene is TRBV28, the J gene TRBJ1-5; possibly TRBD1 for D (5 bases). The source is a human donor who had recovered from COVID-19. Material: peripheral blood, obtained after recovery from COVID-19. The DNA for the CDR3 is TGTGCCAGCAGGCGACAGTTTAGCAATCAGCCCCAGCATTTT. Protein: CASRRQFSNQPQHF.